This T cell receptor beta chain was captured in a study of blood T cell repertoires in COVID-19. About the research overall: Sources were T cells, B-cell-depleted T cells, or PBMCs; the material itself was cDNA or gDNA.

The CDR3 has 16 amino acids. Germline V CDR1 and CDR2: KGHDR, SFDVKD. Trimming took 1 base from V and 1 from J, leaving 12 bases between them. The assay was immunoSEQ multiplex PCR, and TCRdb's table has in-frame clones only and misses some. The data show under 300,000 clones, with roughly nine tenths seen just once and 9.5% to 15% held by the top ten. The genes are TRBV24-1 and TRBJ1-2; tentative D call: TRBD1 (6 bases). Material for sequencing was peripheral blood. The origin of this receptor is a woman under 40 with COVID-19, enrolled during active disease. CDR3 in amino acids: CATSDFRGGFNYGYTF. CDR3 nucleotides: TGTGCCACCAGTGATTTCCGGGGGGGCTTTAACTATGGCTACACCTTC.